The source of this T cell receptor beta chain is a study of cytotoxic CD8 clonotypes in ibrutinib-treated CLL (dated by TCRdb to about 2021). Regarding the research as a whole: In this cohort, approximately 15 patients were treatment-naive and about a dozen were relapsed/refractory, while some 18 had unmutated IGHV. Samples at response were collected after a median of 12 months of treatment, with a range of about 6 to 40 months. Partial responses were observed in 24 patients and complete responses in 2; after a median follow-up of 68 months, remission was maintained in 15 or so patients and progression was observed in roughly 12. Of the approximately 86 people in the trial, about 27 had longitudinal samples available. On average, each sample yielded about 260,000 productive templates and 94,082 productive rearrangements. All remission and progressive disease samples were collected while patients were still receiving ibrutinib. Cryopreserved peripheral blood mononuclear cells were obtained prior to treatment, at the time of response, and at either disease progression or sustained remission. The paper as a whole reports these results and caveats: Baseline clonality was found to be higher than that of age-matched healthy donors and was strongly correlated with circulating CD8+ T-cell counts. An increase in clonality was observed at ibrutinib response, with clonality remaining stable during sustained remission and falling back toward baseline at progression. Sampling times were not matched between sustained-remission and progressing patients, and lymph node repertoires were not studied. Public clonotypes were rare and either shrank or stayed stable during treatment, and the rise in clonality at ibrutinib response reflected expansion of private clonotypes.

According to the study, the label for this sample's time point signals: progressive disease on ibrutinib. For TCR beta library preparation, approximately 2 micrograms of genomic DNA was extracted from cryopreserved PBMCs. Longitudinal blood samples from CLL patients receiving ibrutinib monotherapy were subjected to high-throughput TCR beta sequencing. The patients took part in an open-label, single-center phase 2 trial of ibrutinib monotherapy. The CDR3 measures 13 amino acids from cysteine to phenylalanine. Of all the DNA, just the CDR3 is kept, 39 bases in frame from base 1. As encoded in the germline V gene (reference sequence), CDR1 is SEHNR while CDR2 is FQNEAQ. The junction shows trimming of 5 bases on V and 5 bases on J, and the gene matches do not reach 2 bases of it. A MiSeq instrument was used for deep resolution sequencing, which targeted depths ranging from 1 in 1 million up to 1 in 200,000 T cells, with coverage averaging 10x for each clonotype. The immunoSEQ hsTCRB Kit was used to generate TCR beta libraries. Per the source publication's procedure: The data were analyzed with ImmunoSEQ Analyzer and ImmunoSEQ Data Assistant, and V, D and J gene assignments followed IMGT definitions. Clonality, which ranges from 0 to 1, was calculated by subtracting the normalized Shannon entropy of productive rearrangement frequencies from one. Only overrepresented clonotypes making up at least 0.05% of the repertoire of each patient were included in the public clonotype analysis. Some twelve age-matched healthy donor repertoires from immuneACCESS were used as controls for clonality. TCRdb carries this immuneACCESS record with in-frame sequences only. Its versions omit some clonotypes, under half of them owing to an unresolved V gene in the studies checked, with the rest unexplained. D and trimming were read from the DNA, whereas the V and J calls and clone size are those reported in that table. The sample yields approximately 170,000 clones; more than 70% were counted once. 3% to 3.5% of the sample lies in the top ten.

This clone has more than one count but fewer than ten. The clone's antigen remains unknown. No base qualities exist here, and no much larger clone lies one base off it. Sequences were derived from PBMCs, sampled at disease progression, from a patient treated with ibrutinib. The sequence was obtained from a human donor with chronic lymphocytic leukemia. The V and J genes are TRBV7-9 and TRBJ1-5, and 8 junctional nucleotides match TRBD1. In nucleotides, the sequence is TGTGCCAGCAGCCCACAGGGGGATCAGCCCCAGCATTTT. This is translated as CASSPQGDQPQHF.